This passage covers 17 T cell receptor beta chains from one sample sequenced in a study of PD-L1 blockade in urothelial cancer. Profiled with immunoSEQ multiplex PCR; TCRdb holds only in-frame clones, not every one. In the table there are 75,000 to 95,000 clones, 90% of which are singletons. Sequenced material: PBMCs, taken around atezolizumab (anti-PD-L1) treatment. The receptors stem from a man between 60 and 70 years old with urothelial cancer.

The rearrangement joins TRBV27 to TRBJ1-5; a weak D match, TRBD1 (5 bases). Germline V gene data show CDR1 as MNHEY and CDR2 as SMNVEV (reference sequence). This CDR3 is 13 amino acids long. The V and J ends lost 4 bases and 7 bases respectively, with 11 bases between them. The CDR3 coding sequence is TGTGCCAGCAGTTCAGGGTTGGGCCAGCCCCAGCATTTT. As protein: CASSSGLGQPQHF.

The chain carries TRBV6-6 and TRBJ1-2, with a possible D match to TRBD1 (5 bases). The ends were cut back, 7 bases at V and 8 bases at J, with 17 bases in the middle. The CDR3 runs to 13 residues. Germline V gene data show CDR1 as MNHNY and CDR2 as SVGAGI (reference sequence). CDR3 coding DNA: TGTGCCAGCAACGAACCAGGGAACTTAGGCTACACCTTC. This sequence encodes CASNEPGNLGYTF.

The genes are TRBV6-5 and TRBJ1-1, with unresolved D. V shed 2 bases and J shed 1 base, with 8 bases lying between them. The CDR3 is 14 amino acids. Per the germline V gene, CDR1 is MNHEY and CDR2 is SVGAGI. The CDR3 sequence: CASSYREWNTEAFF. CDR3 sequence (DNA): TGTGCCAGCAGTTACCGGGAATGGAACACTGAAGCTTTCTTT.

The CDR3 loop reads CATQGVGEQYF. In DNA, the CDR3 is TGTGCCACCCAGGGGGTGGGCGAGCAGTACTTC. The rearrangement links TRBV19 to TRBJ2-7; TRBD1 matches at 7 bases. V dropped 10 bases and J dropped 6; count of bases not matched to a gene: 6. The CDR3 is 11 residues long. Germline values: CDR1 LNHDA, CDR2 SQIVND (reference sequence).

CDR3 bases: TGTGCCAGCAGGCCCACAGGGCCAGATACGCAGTATTTT. It specifies CASRPTGPDTQYF. The chain is built from TRBV11-2 and TRBJ2-3; the D gene is possibly TRBD1 (6 bases). This CDR3 is built from 13 residues. The germline V and J ends were trimmed by 6 bases and 4 bases, with 11 bases remaining between them. From germline, CDR1 is SGHAT and CDR2 FQNNGV.

This clone was counted only a few times. The chain carries TRBV7-8 and TRBJ1-2; unclear D gene. Per germline, CDR1 SGHVS and CDR2 FQNEAQ. Trimming removed 5 bases at V and 8 bases at J, with 12 bases between. The CDR3 is 12 residues long. CDR3 in DNA: TGTGCCAGCAGCCCGACACTGTCGGGCTACACCTTC. Encoded protein: CASSPTLSGYTF. The whole variable domain, remainder taken from reference TRBV7-8 and TRBJ1-2, is GAGVSQSPRYKVAKRGQDVALRCDPISGHVSLFWYQQALGQGPEFLTYFQNEAQLDKSGLPSDRFFAERPEGSVSTLKIQRTQQEDSAVYLCASSPTLSGYTFGSGTRLTVV.

The rearrangement links TRBV28 to TRBJ2-7, with TRBD1 matching 10 bases. The CDR3 is 16 residues long. J was trimmed by 4 bases and V by 5 bases; bases with no gene match: 11. Germline V gene data show CDR1 as MDHEN and CDR2 as SYDVKM. This CDR3 is CASSPLGTGVGYEQYF. DNA of the CDR3: TGTGCCAGCAGTCCTCTCGGGACAGGGGTTGGGTACGAGCAGTACTTC.

This clone was observed once. V and J are TRBV11-3 and TRBJ2-2; TRBD1 matches at 9 bases. The CDR3 runs 15 residues. The trim removed 5 bases at V and 4 bases at J, leaving 5 bases unmatched. Germline CDR1 and CDR2: SGHNT and YENEEA. The CDR3 loop is CASSPGTGFTGELFF. The CDR3 DNA reads as TGTGCCAGCAGCCCCGGGACAGGGTTCACCGGGGAGCTGTTTTTT.

The chain links TRBV15 to TRBJ2-5; 7 bases are shared with TRBD2. The CDR3 covers 14 residues. The germline V gene encodes CDR1 LNHNV and CDR2 YYDKDF (reference sequence). Germline trimming cut 3 bases from V and 5 bases from J; bases unmatched to any gene: 6. DNA of the CDR3: TGTGCCACCAGCAGTTGGGAGGGAAGGGAGACCCAGTACTTC. Its protein product is CATSSWEGRETQYF.

The chain links TRBV7-6 to TRBJ2-1; 10 nucleotides line up with TRBD1. CDR1 and CDR2 (germline): SGHVS, FNYEAQ. The CDR3 is made up of 14 amino acids. V was pared by 7 bases and J by 9 bases, with 9 bases of the junction left unmatched. CDR3 loop: CASTRDRGLREQFF. CDR3 DNA: TGTGCCAGCACTCGGGACAGGGGCCTTCGTGAGCAGTTCTTC.

This clone was detected a few times. This chain joins TRBV7-9 and TRBJ1-2, with a tentative D call TRBD1 (5 bases). CDR1 is SEHNR, CDR2 FQNEAQ, per germline (reference sequence). CDR3 size: 14 residues. Trimming cost V 1 base and J 4 bases, with 10 bases left between them. The CDR3 reads CASSLGDSAYGYTF. CDR3 bases: TGTGCCAGCAGCTTAGGCGACAGTGCCTATGGCTACACCTTC.

The count of this clone is one. The V and J genes are TRBV5-6 and TRBJ2-1; 7 bases map to TRBD2. The ends lost 4 bases at V and 8 bases at J; junction bases unmatched: 6. Looked up from germline, CDR1 is SGHDT and CDR2 is YYEEEE. The CDR3 runs 13 residues. In DNA form, the CDR3 reads TGTGCCAGCAGCCCGGACGCGGGGGATGAGCAGTTCTTC. As protein: CASSPDAGDEQFF.

This clone was recorded only once. The genes are TRBV7-2 and TRBJ1-5; TRBD1 aligns across 8 bases. V dropped 2 bases and J dropped 5; count of bases not matched to a gene: 8. Germline CDR1 SGHTA, CDR2 FQGNSA. The CDR3 is made up of 16 amino acids. In nucleotides, the CDR3 is TGTGCCAGCAGCTTATACCGGACAGGGACTCATCAGCCCCAGCATTTT. Protein: CASSLYRTGTHQPQHF.

The V call is TRBV9, the J call TRBJ1-2; 7 bases agree with TRBD1. The CDR3 loop spans 17 amino acids. Germline V gene lookup returns CDR1 SGDLS and CDR2 YYNGEE. V was pared by 3 bases and J by 1 base, with 12 bases of the junction left unmatched. CDR3 DNA: TGTGCCAGCAGCGCCCAGCCCCAGGGGGATTATAACTATGGCTACACCTTC. Translating it yields CASSAQPQGDYNYGYTF. The variable domain in full, with the rest retrieved from reference TRBV9 and TRBJ1-2, is DSGVTQTPKHLITATGQRVTLRCSPRSGDLSVYWYQQSLDQGLQFLIQYYNGEERAKGNILERFSAQQFPDLHSELNLSSLELGDSALYFCASSAQPQGDYNYGYTFGSGTRLTVV.

This rearrangement joins TRBV7-9 to TRBJ1-2; 7 bases line up with TRBD1. The V gene end was trimmed by 5 bases and the J gene end by 4 bases; junction bases not matched to a gene: 13. Germline V gene data show CDR1 as SEHNR and CDR2 as FQNEAQ (reference sequence). The CDR3 is 16 amino acids. CDR3 nucleotides: TGTGCCAGCAGCCTTACAGGGGAAAATTTGTCCTATGGCTACACCTTC. Protein sequence: CASSLTGENLSYGYTF. Combining the CDR3 with reference TRBV7-9 and TRBJ1-2 gives the whole variable domain DTGVSQNPRHKITKRGQNVTFRCDPISEHNRLYWYRQTLGQGPEFLTYFQNEAQLEKSRLLSDRFSAERPKGSFSTLEIQRTEQGDSAMYLCASSLTGENLSYGYTFGSGTRLTVV.

This clone was found a few times. This rearrangement joins TRBV11-1 to TRBJ2-1; D is unresolved. The CDR3 has 15 amino acids. CDR1 SGHAT and CDR2 FQDESV come from the germline V gene (reference sequence). V dropped 5 bases and J dropped 2 bases, with 13 bases sitting between them. CDR3 amino acids: CASSQGVAAYNEQFF. CDR3 nucleotides: TGTGCCAGCAGCCAAGGAGTGGCGGCCTACAATGAGCAGTTCTTC. Filled out from reference TRBV11-1 and TRBJ2-1, the complete variable domain reads EAEVAQSPRYKITEKSQAVAFWCDPISGHATLYWYRQILGQGPELLVQFQDESVVDDSQLPKDRFSAERLKGVDSTLKIQPAELGDSAMYLCASSQGVAAYNEQFFGPGTRLTVL.

The chain has TRBV28 and TRBJ1-2, with a weak D call TRBD1 (6 bases). Per the germline V gene, CDR1 is MDHEN and CDR2 is SYDVKM. V lost 7 bases, J lost 6 bases, and 18 bases lay in between. CDR3 length: 14 amino acids. The CDR3 DNA reads as TGTGCCAGCACTAGCCCCAGGGGAGTTGATGGCTACACCTTC. Its protein product is CASTSPRGVDGYTF.